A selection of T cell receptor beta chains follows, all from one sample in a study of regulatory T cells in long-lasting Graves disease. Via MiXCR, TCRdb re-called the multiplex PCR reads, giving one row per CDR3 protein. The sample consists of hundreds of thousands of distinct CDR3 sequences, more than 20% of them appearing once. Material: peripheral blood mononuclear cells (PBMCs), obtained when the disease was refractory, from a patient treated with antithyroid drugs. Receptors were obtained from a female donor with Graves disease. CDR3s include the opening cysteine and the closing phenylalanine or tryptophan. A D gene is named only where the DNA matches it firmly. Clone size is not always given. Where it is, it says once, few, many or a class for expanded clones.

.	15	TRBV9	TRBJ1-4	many	TGTGCCAGCAGCGTAGGTTCCAGGGAGGGTGAAAAACTGTTTTTT	CASSVGSREGEKLFF
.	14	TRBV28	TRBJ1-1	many	TGTGCCAGCAGTTTTGGGGCCCGAGGCACTGAAGCTTTCTTT	CASSFGARGTEAFF
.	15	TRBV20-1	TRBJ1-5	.	TGCAGTGCCCTCGACGCGGGGTTCTCCGATCAGCCCCAGCATTTT	CSALDAGFSDQPQHF
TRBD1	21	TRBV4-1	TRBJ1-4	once	TGCGCCAGCAGCCAAGCTGCCCTCCCAGGGGGCGCCATCCAGGCTAATGAAAAACTGTTTTTT	CASSQAALPGGAIQANEKLFF
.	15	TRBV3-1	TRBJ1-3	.	TGTGCCAGCAGCCAATCCGGGAGTAGTGGAAACACCATATATTTT	CASSQSGSSGNTIYF
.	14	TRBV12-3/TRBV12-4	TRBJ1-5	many	TGTGCCAGCAGTCTCAGGCAGGGCATAGAACCCCAGCATTTT	CASSLRQGIEPQHF
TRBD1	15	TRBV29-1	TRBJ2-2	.	TGCAGCGTTGCCACAGGGGGAGCGAACACCGGGGAGCTGTTTTTT	CSVATGGANTGELFF
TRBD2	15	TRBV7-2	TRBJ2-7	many	TGTGCCAGCAGCTTAGAAGCGGGAACCCCCTACGAGCAGTACTTC	CASSLEAGTPYEQYF
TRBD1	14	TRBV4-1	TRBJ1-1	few	TGCGCCAGCAGCCAAGTCCAGGGGGACCCTGAAGCTTTCTTT	CASSQVQGDPEAFF
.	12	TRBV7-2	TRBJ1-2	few	TGTGCCAGCAGCTTAGGCGTTGATGGCTACACCTTC	CASSLGVDGYTF
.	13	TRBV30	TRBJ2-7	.	TGTGCCTGGAGTGGAGGCAGGACCTACGAGCAGTACTTC	CAWSGGRTYEQYF
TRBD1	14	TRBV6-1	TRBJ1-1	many	TGTGCCAGCAGTGAAGGACAGGGGTCCACTGAAGCTTTCTTT	CASSEGQGSTEAFF
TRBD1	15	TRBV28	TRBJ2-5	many	TGTGCCAGCAGTACCGGGACAGGGTATTGGGAGACCCAGTACTTC	CASSTGTGYWETQYF
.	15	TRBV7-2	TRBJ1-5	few	TGTGCCAGCAGTCGCGAGGGGGGTCGTATGCAGCCCCAGCATTTT	CASSREGGRMQPQHF
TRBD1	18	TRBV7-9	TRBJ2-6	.	TGTGCCAGCAGCTCCCCAGGACAGGGCTTAGCCGGGGCCAACGTCCTGACTTTC	CASSSPGQGLAGANVLTF